These T cell receptor beta chains were read from a single sample in a study of shared clonotypes between healthy human individuals. The assay was immunoSEQ multiplex PCR, and TCRdb's table has in-frame clones only and misses some. The sample yields 2,500,000 or so clones, more than 85% seen once. Sample: naive CD4+ T cells from PBMCs. The receptors come from a man between 18 and 29 years old in good health. Some clones in this sample may be carry-over from other donors' samples. Each CDR3 is given with its conserved first and last residue. D genes are given only for firm matches. Clone size is stated in some rows and not others, as once, few, many or a class when expanded.

J,size,D,V,DNA,CDR3
TRBJ2-7,NA,NA,TRBV5-4,TGTGCCAGCAGCTTCCGGGACACCTACGAGCAGTACTTC,CASSFRDTYEQYF
TRBJ2-1,NA,TRBD2,TRBV2,TGTGCCAGCAAGGGCAGCGGGGAGACATATAGGCTCTCCTACAATGAGCAGTTCTTC,CASKGSGETYRLSYNEQFF
TRBJ1-4,NA,NA,TRBV18,TGTGCCAGCTCACCTAGGATTAATGAAAAACTGTTTTTT,CASSPRINEKLFF
TRBJ2-7,once,NA,TRBV9,TGTGCCAGCAGCGGTAGTAAGGGCGCTTACGAGCAGTACTTC,CASSGSKGAYEQYF
TRBJ2-7,NA,NA,TRBV27,TGTGCCAGCCGCCAAGGGGATTCCTACGAGCAGTACTTC,CASRQGDSYEQYF
TRBJ1-1,NA,NA,TRBV28,TGTGCCAGCAGTCCTCTGTCTGAAGCTTTCTTT,CASSPLSEAFF
TRBJ1-4,NA,TRBD1,TRBV7-2,TGTGCCAGCAGCTTGGGACAGGTAACCGACGAAAAACTGTTTTTT,CASSLGQVTDEKLFF
TRBJ1-4,NA,TRBD1,TRBV5-1,TGCGCCAGCAGCACCGGACAGGGAATGGAAAAACTGTTTTTT,CASSTGQGMEKLFF
TRBJ2-2,NA,NA,TRBV11-3,TGTGCCAGCAGCCCACCGGGCCAGAACACCGGGGAGCTGTTTTTT,CASSPPGQNTGELFF
TRBJ2-7,NA,NA,TRBV6-6,TGTGCCAGCAGTTACTCGCGTTACTCCTACGAGCAGTACTTC,CASSYSRYSYEQYF
TRBJ2-7,NA,TRBD2,TRBV2,TGTGCCAGCAGCGCGGGACTAGCGGGAGTTCTCGAGCAGTACTTC,CASSAGLAGVLEQYF
TRBJ1-1,NA,NA,TRBV7-8,TGTGCCAGCAGCTTAGGGCCGAGGACTGAAGCTTTCTTT,CASSLGPRTEAFF
TRBJ2-2,NA,NA,TRBV4-3,TGCGCCAGTGGTCTATATCATTCTGCGGAGCTGTTTTTT,CASGLYHSAELFF
TRBJ1-5,NA,TRBD1,TRBV10-3,TGTGCCTCGGGACAGGGAGCGGGGCAGCCCCAGCATTTT,CASGQGAGQPQHF
TRBJ1-2,NA,NA,TRBV5-6,TGTGCCAGCAGCTTGGGGTATCGGGACTATGGCTACACCTTC,CASSLGYRDYGYTF
TRBJ1-2,NA,NA,TRBV7-2,TGTGCCAGCAGCCGAGGGCAGGGTGATGGCTACACCTTC,CASSRGQGDGYTF
TRBJ2-5,NA,TRBD2,TRBV9,TGTGCCAGCAGCCCGGGACTAGCGGGAGGAGCGCAAGAGACCCAGTACTTC,CASSPGLAGGAQETQYF
TRBJ1-1,NA,NA,TRBV10-3,TGTGCCATTTCACCGGGGCCTCCGACTGAAGCTTTCTTT,CAISPGPPTEAFF
TRBJ1-1,few,NA,TRBV6-6,TGTGCCAGCGGCGAGACACAGAACACTGAAGCTTTCTTT,CASGETQNTEAFF
TRBJ1-5,NA,NA,TRBV18,TGTGCCAGCTCCCGGGGGGGAGATCAGCCCCAGCATTTT,CASSRGGDQPQHF
TRBJ1-2,NA,TRBD1,TRBV6-5,TGTGCCAGCAGTTCACAGGGGGCGGACTATGGCTACACCTTC,CASSSQGADYGYTF
TRBJ1-5,NA,NA,TRBV21-1,TGTGCCAGCAGCAAAGGGTTCGACAGGGATAGCAATCAGCCCCAGCATTTT,CASSKGFDRDSNQPQHF
TRBJ2-7,NA,TRBD2,TRBV7-9,TGTGCCAGCAGCCCCAGACTAGCGGGAGACCACGAGCAGTACTTC,CASSPRLAGDHEQYF
TRBJ1-1,NA,NA,TRBV6-1,TGTGCCAGCAGCCCCCTGGACGGGAAAGCTTTCTTT,CASSPLDGKAFF
TRBJ1-4,NA,TRBD1,TRBV18,TGTGCCAGCTCACTCAGGGGGCCCGATGAAAAACTGTTTTTT,CASSLRGPDEKLFF
TRBJ2-1,NA,TRBD2,TRBV27,TGTGCCAGCAGTTTATCGGTCGGGCTAGCGGGCTACAATGAGCAGTTCTTC,CASSLSVGLAGYNEQFF
TRBJ1-5,NA,NA,TRBV7-9,TGTGCCAGCAGCTTAGGGGACGGCAGCAATCAGCCCCAGCATTTT,CASSLGDGSNQPQHF
TRBJ1-1,NA,TRBD1,TRBV7-2,TGTGCCAGCACCGACTCCACAGGGGGAGCCGAAGCTTTCTTT,CASTDSTGGAEAFF
TRBJ2-3,NA,NA,TRBV25-1,TGTGCCAGCATGGGCGTGGGACGGAGGAATACGCAGTATTTT,CASMGVGRRNTQYF
TRBJ2-1,once,TRBD2,TRBV5-1,TGCGCCAGCAGCATAGGACTAGCGGGAGGGACGGAGCAGTTCTTC,CASSIGLAGGTEQFF
TRBJ1-1,NA,NA,TRBV5-1,TGCGCCAGCGGGACCCTGACAAAAGGGAACACTGAAGCTTTCTTT,CASGTLTKGNTEAFF
TRBJ2-2,NA,NA,TRBV2,TGTGCCAGCCAGGACAGAGGAAACACCGGGGAGCTGTTTTTT,CASQDRGNTGELFF
TRBJ2-7,NA,NA,TRBV4-1,TGCGCCAGCAGCCAAGGGGACGGATTGCTGTACGAGCAGTACTTC,CASSQGDGLLYEQYF
TRBJ2-2,NA,NA,TRBV19,TGTGCCAGTAGTATGGCCGGGACACGGATCACCGGGGAGCTGTTTTTT,CASSMAGTRITGELFF